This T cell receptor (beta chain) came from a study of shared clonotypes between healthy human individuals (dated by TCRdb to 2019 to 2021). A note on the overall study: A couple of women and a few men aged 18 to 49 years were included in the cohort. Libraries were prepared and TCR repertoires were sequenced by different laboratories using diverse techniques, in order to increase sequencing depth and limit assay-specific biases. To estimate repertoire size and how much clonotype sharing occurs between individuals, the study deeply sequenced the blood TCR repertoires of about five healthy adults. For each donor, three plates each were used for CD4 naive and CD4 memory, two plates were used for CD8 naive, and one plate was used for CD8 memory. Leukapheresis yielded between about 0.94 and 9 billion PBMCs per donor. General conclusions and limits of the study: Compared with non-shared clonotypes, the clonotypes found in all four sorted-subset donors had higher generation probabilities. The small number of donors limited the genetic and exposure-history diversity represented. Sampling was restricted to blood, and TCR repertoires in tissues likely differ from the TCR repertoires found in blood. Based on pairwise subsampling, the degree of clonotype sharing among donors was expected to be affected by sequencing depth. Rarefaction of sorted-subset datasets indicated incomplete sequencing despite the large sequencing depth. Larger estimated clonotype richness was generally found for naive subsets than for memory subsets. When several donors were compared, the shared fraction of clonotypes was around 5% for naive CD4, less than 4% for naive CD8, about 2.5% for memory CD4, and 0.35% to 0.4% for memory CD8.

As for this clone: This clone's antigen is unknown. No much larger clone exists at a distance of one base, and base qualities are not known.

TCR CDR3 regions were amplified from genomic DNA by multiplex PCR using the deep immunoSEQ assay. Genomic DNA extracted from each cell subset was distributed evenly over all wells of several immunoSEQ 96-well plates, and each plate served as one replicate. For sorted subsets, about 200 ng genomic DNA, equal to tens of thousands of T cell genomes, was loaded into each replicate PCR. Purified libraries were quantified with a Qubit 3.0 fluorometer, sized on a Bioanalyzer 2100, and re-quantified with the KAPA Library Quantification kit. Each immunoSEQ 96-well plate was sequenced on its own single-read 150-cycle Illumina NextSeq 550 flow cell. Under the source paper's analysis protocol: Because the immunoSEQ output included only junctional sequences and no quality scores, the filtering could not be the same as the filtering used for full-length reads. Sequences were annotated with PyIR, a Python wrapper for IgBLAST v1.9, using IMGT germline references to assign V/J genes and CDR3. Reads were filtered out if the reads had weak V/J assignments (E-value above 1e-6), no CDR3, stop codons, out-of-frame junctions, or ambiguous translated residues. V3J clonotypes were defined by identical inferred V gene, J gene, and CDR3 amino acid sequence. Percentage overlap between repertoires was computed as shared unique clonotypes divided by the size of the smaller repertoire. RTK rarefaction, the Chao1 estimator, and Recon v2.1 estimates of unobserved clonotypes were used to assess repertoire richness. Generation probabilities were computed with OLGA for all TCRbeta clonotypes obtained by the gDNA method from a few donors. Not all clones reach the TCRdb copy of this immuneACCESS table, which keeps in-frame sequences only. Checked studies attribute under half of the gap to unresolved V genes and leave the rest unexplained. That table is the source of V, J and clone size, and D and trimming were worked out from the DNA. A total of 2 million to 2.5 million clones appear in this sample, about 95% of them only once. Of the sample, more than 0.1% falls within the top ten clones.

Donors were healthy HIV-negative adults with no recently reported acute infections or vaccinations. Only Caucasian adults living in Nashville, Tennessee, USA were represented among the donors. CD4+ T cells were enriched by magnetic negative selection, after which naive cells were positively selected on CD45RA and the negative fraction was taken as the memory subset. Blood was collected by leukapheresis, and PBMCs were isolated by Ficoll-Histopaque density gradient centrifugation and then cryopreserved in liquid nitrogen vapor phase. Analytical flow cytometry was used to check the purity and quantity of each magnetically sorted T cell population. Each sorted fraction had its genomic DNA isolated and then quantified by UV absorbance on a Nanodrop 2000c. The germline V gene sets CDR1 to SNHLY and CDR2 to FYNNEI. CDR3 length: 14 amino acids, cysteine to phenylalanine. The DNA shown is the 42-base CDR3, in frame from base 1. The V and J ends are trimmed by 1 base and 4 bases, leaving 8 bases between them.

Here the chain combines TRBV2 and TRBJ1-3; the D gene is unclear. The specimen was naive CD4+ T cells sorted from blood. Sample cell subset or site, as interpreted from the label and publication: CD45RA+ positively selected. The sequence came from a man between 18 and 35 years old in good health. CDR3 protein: CASSEGMGGNTIYF. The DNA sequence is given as TGTGCCAGCAGTGAAGGCATGGGAGGAAACACCATATATTTT. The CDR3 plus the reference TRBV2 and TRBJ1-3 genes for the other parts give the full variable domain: EPEVTQTPSHQVTQMGQEVILRCVPISNHLYFYWYRQILGQKVEFLVSFYNNEISEKSEIFDDQFSVERPDGSNFTLKIRSTKLEDSAMYFCASSEGMGGNTIYFGEGSWLTVV.